This T cell receptor (beta chain) was sequenced during a study of shared clonotypes between healthy human individuals. The CDR3 contains 15 residues. CDR1 and CDR2 (germline): MNHEY, SMNVEV (reference sequence). The germline V and J ends were trimmed by 5 bases and 2 bases, with 16 bases remaining between them. Clones were read by immunoSEQ multiplex PCR, and TCRdb kept only the in-frame ones, dropping some. The data contain over a million clones, around 82% of them singletons. The TCR originated in a man between 18 and 35 years old in good health. Some clones in this sample may be carry-over from other donors' samples. The sequencing input was memory CD4+ T cells from PBMCs. Subset defined: CD45RA-negative fraction. V and J are TRBV27 and TRBJ2-7; D assignment may be TRBD1 or TRBD2 (6 bases each). This CDR3 reads CASSLPGRTAYEQYF. CDR3 DNA: TGTGCCAGCAGTCTCCCGGGGAGGACAGCCTACGAGCAGTACTTC.